Below are 18 T cell receptor beta chains sequenced from a single sample in a study of beta chain features in type 1 diabetes. No antigens are known for them. Study-wide results and caveats: Moderate yet significant TCRB CDR3 shortening was seen in Type 1 diabetes patients in all four CD4+ subsets.

The investigators reverse transcribed all of the isolated RNA, so they sequenced expressed TCRB transcripts. Profiled with immunoSEQ multiplex PCR; TCRdb holds only in-frame clones, not every one. The data hold around 160,000 clones, with roughly 60% observed a single time. Sequenced input: naive CD4+ T cells from blood. The receptors were sampled from a man in his thirties or forties with type 1 diabetes.

This clone was counted a few times. The rearrangement links TRBV6-6 to TRBJ2-7; TRBD1 matches 9 bases. The junction had 4 bases not matched to a gene; V was cut back by 5 bases and J by 2 bases. The CDR3 sequence is 14 residues long. The germline CDR1 and CDR2 sequences are MNHNY and SVGAGI (reference sequence). The CDR3 spells CASSGQGPPYEQYF. The CDR3 DNA reads as TGTGCCAGCAGTGGACAGGGGCCTCCCTACGAGCAGTACTTC.

This clone was picked up a small number of times. The CDR3 DNA reads TGTGCCAGCAGATCGGACAGGGCCAAAAACATTCAGTACTTC. This codes for CASRSDRAKNIQYF. V usage is TRBV2 and J usage is TRBJ2-4, with 7 bases aligning to TRBD1. Losses at the gene ends were 6 bases for V and 1 base for J; bases not matched to a gene: 3. The CDR3 consists of 14 residues. Germline V gene sequence: CDR1 SNHLY, CDR2 FYNNEI.

The chain recombines TRBV13 with TRBJ1-1; D is uncertain. Trimming pared 5 bases from V and 4 bases from J, leaving 11 bases between. The CDR3 length is 13 residues. CDR1 is PRHDT and CDR2 is FYEKMQ in the germline V gene (reference sequence). The CDR3 spells CASSARKSTEAFF. In DNA, the CDR3 is TGTGCCAGCAGCGCTCGCAAGAGCACTGAAGCTTTCTTT.

The rearrangement uses TRBV7-9 and TRBJ1-2; D ambiguous. Germline CDR1 and CDR2: SEHNR and FQNEAQ (reference sequence). V lost 7 bases and J lost 4, with 13 bases in between. CDR3 length: 13 residues. CDR3: CASTIRGGYGYTF. The DNA for the CDR3 is TGTGCCAGCACCATCCGAGGTGGCTATGGCTACACCTTC.

This chain uses TRBV7-9 with TRBJ2-2, with D hard to call. Per germline, CDR1 SEHNR and CDR2 FQNEAQ (reference sequence). V dropped 8 bases and J dropped 7 bases, with 5 bases sitting between them. The length of the CDR3 is 10 residues. For the CDR3, the DNA is TGTGCCAGCTCTCACGGGGAGCTGTTTTTT. As protein: CASSHGELFF.

This clone has only a few counts. CDR3 sequence (DNA): TGTGCCAGCAGCCAGGCCGGGACAGCTAACTATGGCTACACCTTC. Translating gives CASSQAGTANYGYTF. The rearrangement links TRBV7-2 to TRBJ1-2; 7 bases align to TRBD1. Trimming at V came to 5 bases and at J to 0 bases, leaving 6 bases not matched to a gene. CDR3 length: 15 residues. The germline V gene encodes CDR1 SGHTA and CDR2 FQGNSA. Complete variable domain (other parts from reference TRBV7-2 and TRBJ1-2): GAGVSQSPSNKVTEKGKDVELRCDPISGHTALYWYRQSLGQGLEFLIYFQGNSAPDKSGLPSDRFSAERTGGSVSTLTIQRTQQEDSAVYLCASSQAGTANYGYTFGSGTRLTVV.

The chain has TRBV30 and TRBJ2-1; possibly TRBD2 for D (6 bases). The CDR3 extends over 16 amino acids. The germline CDR1 and CDR2 sequences are GTSNPN and SVGIG (reference sequence). Trimming removed 2 bases at V and 6 bases at J, with 20 bases between. The CDR3 region has the DNA TGTGCCTGGAGTCCACTCACTAGAGGAGGGACCAATGAGCAGTTCTTC. This encodes CAWSPLTRGGTNEQFF.

The V and J genes are TRBV25-1 and TRBJ2-7; D gene unclear. The CDR3 has 11 residues. Trimming cost V 2 bases and J 5 bases, with 4 bases left between them. Germline V CDR1 and CDR2: MGHDK, SYGVNS. CDR3 sequence reads: CASSENNEQYF. The CDR3 nucleotides read TGTGCCAGCAGTGAAAACAACGAGCAGTACTTC.

The V call is TRBV30, the J call TRBJ2-3; 9 bases match TRBD1. The junction had 1 base not matched to a gene; V was cut back by 0 bases and J by 0 bases. Germline V lookup: CDR1 GTSNPN, CDR2 SVGIG (reference sequence). The CDR3 extends over 15 amino acids. For the CDR3, the DNA is TGTGCCTGGAGTGTCGGGACAGGGAGCACAGATACGCAGTATTTT. It is translated as CAWSVGTGSTDTQYF.

V usage is TRBV10-3 and J usage is TRBJ2-7; D is ambiguous. The germline V gene has CDR1 ENHRY and CDR2 SYGVKD. The CDR3 runs to 12 residues. V lost 4 bases to trimming and J lost 5 bases, with 9 bases between them. CDR3 bases: TGTGCCATCAGTGGAAATGTTCACGAGCAGTACTTC. It is translated as CAISGNVHEQYF.

This chain joins TRBV30 and TRBJ1-6; D gene unclear. CDR3 length: 13 residues. Germline assignment: CDR1 GTSNPN and CDR2 SVGIG (reference sequence). V was pared by 1 base and J by 7 bases, with 8 bases between. The CDR3 spells CAWSADHNSPLHF. The CDR3 DNA is TGTGCCTGGAGTGCAGATCACAATTCACCCCTCCACTTT.

The rearrangement joins TRBV7-9 to TRBJ2-7; TRBD1 agrees at 7 bases. V lost 3 bases and J lost 2; bases outside the gene matches: 4. This CDR3 has 14 residues. CDR1 SEHNR and CDR2 FQNEAQ come from the germline V gene (reference sequence). The CDR3 DNA follows: TGTGCCAGCAGCTTTGACAGGGTCCCCTACGAGCAGTACTTC. Translation: CASSFDRVPYEQYF. Filled out from reference TRBV7-9 and TRBJ2-7, the complete variable domain reads DTGVSQNPRHKITKRGQNVTFRCDPISEHNRLYWYRQTLGQGPEFLTYFQNEAQLEKSRLLSDRFSAERPKGSFSTLEIQRTEQGDSAMYLCASSFDRVPYEQYFGPGTRLTVT.

The genes are TRBV5-1 and TRBJ2-3; D not resolved. Per the germline V gene, CDR1 is SGHRS and CDR2 is YFSETQ. The length of the CDR3 is 14 residues. V was clipped by 1 base and J by 4 bases, with 10 bases between them. The CDR3 DNA is TGCGCCAGCAGCTTGTCAAGCGAGGCAGATACGCAGTATTTT. Its translation is CASSLSSEADTQYF.

V is TRBV2 and J is TRBJ2-2; tentatively, D is TRBD1 (5 bases). Trimming stripped 4 bases from V and 3 bases from J, with 15 bases between. This CDR3 comprises 16 residues. In germline, CDR1 is SNHLY, CDR2 FYNNEI. The CDR3 protein is CASSARQTQDTGELFF. The DNA of the CDR3 is TGTGCCAGCAGTGCGAGACAGACTCAGGACACCGGGGAGCTGTTTTTT. The variable domain in full, completed from reference TRBV2 and TRBJ2-2, reads EPEVTQTPSHQVTQMGQEVILRCVPISNHLYFYWYRQILGQKVEFLVSFYNNEISEKSEIFDDQFSVERPDGSNFTLKIRSTKLEDSAMYFCASSARQTQDTGELFFGEGSRLTVL.

In this sample, this clone turned up a few times. V is TRBV5-1 and J is TRBJ1-1; maybe TRBD1 (6 bases). This CDR3 is built from 14 residues. V lost 2 bases, J lost 0 bases, and 8 bases lay in between. Germline V gene lookup returns CDR1 SGHRS and CDR2 YFSETQ. CDR3 residues: CASSFGTMNTEAFF. In DNA form, the CDR3 reads TGCGCCAGCAGCTTTGGGACAATGAACACTGAAGCTTTCTTT. Full variable domain (outside the CDR3, taken from reference TRBV5-1 and TRBJ1-1): KAGVTQTPRYLIKTRGQQVTLSCSPISGHRSVSWYQQTPGQGLQFLFEYFSETQRNKGNFPGRFSGRQFSNSRSEMNVSTLELGDSALYLCASSFGTMNTEAFFGQGTRLTVV.

The V call is TRBV7-9, the J call TRBJ1-2; D not certain. From germline, CDR1 is SEHNR and CDR2 FQNEAQ (reference sequence). The CDR3 extends over 13 amino acids. The V end was cut by 2 bases, the J end by 4 bases, with 8 bases between. The CDR3 sequence is CASSLPGIYGYTF. CDR3 nucleotides: TGTGCCAGCAGCTTACCCGGGATCTATGGCTACACCTTC.

The CDR3 DNA follows: TGTGCCAGCAGCCCATGGACAGACTACGAGCAGTACTTC. Translating gives CASSPWTDYEQYF. This chain joins TRBV14 and TRBJ2-7; D may be TRBD1 (6 bases). Germline V gives CDR1 SGHDN, CDR2 FVKESK. CDR3 length: 13 amino acids. Trimming removed 4 bases from V and 3 bases from J, with 10 bases in between.

The chain joins TRBV12-5 to TRBJ2-3, with a weak D call TRBD2 (6 bases). The germline CDR1 and CDR2 sequences are LGHNT and FRNRAP. The CDR3 runs to 13 residues. With 6 bases removed from V and 4 bases from J, the gap between germline ends came to 11 bases. CDR3 DNA sequence: TGTGCTAGTGGCCGAGCGGGTGCAGATACGCAGTATTTT. Its translation is CASGRAGADTQYF.